The subject of this entry is one T cell receptor (beta chain). The data belong to a study of monozygotic twins with inflammatory bowel disease. The CDR3 spans 15 residues. From germline, CDR1 is SGHKS and CDR2 YYEKEE (reference sequence). Using eight separate reactions per sample, the authors generated cDNA. The unique tags termed UMIs, each holding a 6-nucleotide sample barcode, were added by means of template switching. From its re-call of the 5' RACE reads, TCRdb lists each CDR3 protein once, without DNA. The sample has under 150,000 distinct CDR3 sequences; the top ten hold about 2.6%. This sequence joins TRBV5-5 and TRBJ1-5; TCRdb indicates TRBD1, and absent DNA this call remains unverified. This receptor was taken from a human donor with ulcerative colitis or Crohn's disease, or a healthy co-twin of an affected twin (not recorded which). Material for sequencing was blood. The chain's CDR3 is CASSRQTGSNQPQHF.